These 8 T cell receptor beta chains were all obtained from the same sample, sequenced in a study of cytomegalovirus exposure and HLA in healthy donors. TCRdb's table, derived via immunoSEQ multiplex PCR, lists solely in-frame clones and lacks some. Of 250,000 to 350,000 clones detected, about 90% appear once; the ten largest clones hold about 1.2%. The specimen was PBMCs. Source of these receptors: a woman in her thirties in good health and CMV-seropositive.

This rearrangement joins TRBV2 to TRBJ2-1; maybe TRBD2 (6 bases). The germline gives CDR1 SNHLY, CDR2 FYNNEI. The CDR3 totals 14 residues. Trimming shortened V by 7 bases and J by 1 base, and 11 bases separated the two germline ends. The CDR3 region has the DNA TGTGCCAGCATCGGAGGGGAGTCCTACAATGAGCAGTTCTTC. Residues: CASIGGESYNEQFF.

The rearrangement uses TRBV15 and TRBJ2-7, with D hard to call. V was cut by 0 bases and J by 3 bases, with 9 bases left in between. This CDR3 contains 14 residues. Germline CDR1 and CDR2: LNHNV and YYDKDF (reference sequence). The CDR3 is CATSRDKGSYEQYF. The CDR3 DNA follows: TGTGCCACCAGCAGAGATAAGGGAAGCTACGAGCAGTACTTC.

The genes are TRBV5-4 and TRBJ1-2; maybe TRBD1 (5 bases). The CDR3 extends over 13 amino acids. The germline V gene has CDR1 SGHNT and CDR2 YYREEE (reference sequence). Trimming left V 0 bases short and J 6 bases short, with 9 bases between. The CDR3 region has the DNA TGTGCCAGCAGCTTGGCCGCCAGGGATGGCTACACCTTC. The encoded protein is CASSLAARDGYTF.

This chain links TRBV5-8 with TRBJ2-7, with TRBD2 matching 11 bases. This CDR3 is built from 16 residues. J gave up 0 bases and V 0 bases, and 2 bases lay outside the gene matches. Germline values: CDR1 SGHTS, CDR2 YDEGEE. In nucleotides, the CDR3 is TGTGCCAGCAGCTTGGGACTAGCGGGATCCTCCTACGAGCAGTACTTC. Protein product: CASSLGLAGSSYEQYF.

V is TRBV29-1 and J is TRBJ2-1, with D perhaps being TRBD1 or TRBD2 (6 bases each). This CDR3 is 14 amino acids long. Germline V gives CDR1 SQVTM, CDR2 ANQGSEA. Trimming took 8 bases from V and 7 from J, leaving 21 bases between them. The DNA for the CDR3 is TGCAGCCTATTACGAAGCCGGGGGCGTAATGAGCAGTTCTTC. Encoded protein: CSLLRSRGRNEQFF.

This chain links TRBV2 with TRBJ1-3; 8 nucleotides line up with TRBD1. Germline CDR1 SNHLY, CDR2 FYNNEI. Trimming took 5 bases from V and 3 from J; bases not matched to a gene: 3. This CDR3 is 14 amino acids long. CDR3: CASSQGAYGNTIYF. The CDR3 coding sequence is TGTGCCAGCAGTCAGGGGGCGTATGGAAACACCATATATTTT. The whole variable domain, filled in from reference TRBV2 and TRBJ1-3, reads EPEVTQTPSHQVTQMGQEVILRCVPISNHLYFYWYRQILGQKVEFLVSFYNNEISEKSEIFDDQFSVERPDGSNFTLKIRSTKLEDSAMYFCASSQGAYGNTIYFGEGSWLTVV.

Concerning this clone: This sample also contains other DNA sequences that code for the same CDR3. The rearrangement uses TRBV27 and TRBJ2-1; D remains unclear. With 2 bases removed from V and 0 bases from J, the gap between germline ends came to 5 bases. CDR1 and CDR2 from the germline V gene are MNHEY and SMNVEV (reference sequence). This CDR3 is built from 14 residues. The chain's CDR3 is CASSLRSSYNEQFF. The CDR3 DNA sequence: TGTGCCAGCAGTTTAAGGTCCTCCTACAATGAGCAGTTCTTC.

V usage is TRBV2 and J usage is TRBJ1-2; D unresolved. The CDR3 is 16 residues long. The V end lost 6 bases, the J end lost 0 bases, and 17 bases lay between the germline ends. CDR1 is SNHLY, CDR2 FYNNEI, per germline. The CDR3 region is CASSPPGARTNYGYTF. Here the CDR3 DNA reads TGTGCCAGCAGCCCCCCAGGAGCTAGGACTAACTATGGCTACACCTTC.